One sample yielded the 23 T cell receptor beta chains listed below, sequenced in a study of blood T cell repertoires in COVID-19. Using immunoSEQ multiplex PCR, the repertoire was profiled, and TCRdb retains in-frame clones only, with some absent. The sample holds 130,000 or so clones, 86% seen once. The source material was peripheral blood. The origin of the receptors is a woman aged 55-69 years with acute or convalescent COVID-19.

The sample holds a few counts of this clone. In the same sample, other DNA sequences code for this CDR3. The CDR3 sequence: CASSERGNTEAFF. The CDR3 coding sequence is TGCGCCAGCAGTGAGAGGGGGAATACTGAAGCTTTCTTT. The V and J genes are TRBV10-2 and TRBJ1-1; tentative D call: TRBD1 (6 bases). Germline V gene data show CDR1 as WSHSY and CDR2 as SAAADI. Trimming took 2 bases from V and 5 from J, leaving 9 bases between them. The CDR3 has 13 amino acids.

The J gene is TRBJ2-7, the V gene TRBV6-5; 9 bases line up with TRBD2. J was trimmed by 1 base and V by 7 bases; bases with no gene match: 2. The CDR3 runs 13 residues. Germline CDR1 reads MNHEY; CDR2 reads SVGAGI. Here the CDR3 DNA reads TGTGCCAGCAAGCGGGGGGAGTCCTACGAGCAGTACTTC. It is translated as CASKRGESYEQYF.

The CDR3 DNA sequence: TGTGCCAGCAGTTTATCTCTAGCGGGGACCGGCCACGAGCAGTACTTC. It is translated as CASSLSLAGTGHEQYF. This sequence joins TRBV27 and TRBJ2-7, with 9 bases fitting TRBD2. With V trimmed by 0 bases and J by 5 bases, 8 bases remained unmatched. Germline V gene data show CDR1 as MNHEY and CDR2 as SMNVEV (reference sequence). This CDR3 spans 16 amino acids.

This rearrangement joins TRBV28 to TRBJ2-1; D is unclear. With 7 bases removed from V and 5 bases from J, the gap between germline ends came to 9 bases. The germline gives CDR1 MDHEN, CDR2 SYDVKM. CDR3 size: 12 residues. CDR3 region: CASTPRNNEQFF. The CDR3 bases are TGTGCCAGCACACCGAGAAACAATGAGCAGTTCTTC.

The chain couples TRBV2 to TRBJ2-7, with 10 bases aligning to TRBD2. The CDR3 sequence is 20 residues long. V shed 2 bases, J shed 5 bases, and the junction held 21 bases outside the gene matches. Germline assignment: CDR1 SNHLY and CDR2 FYNNEI. The CDR3, as DNA: TGTGCCAGCAGTGAACTCCCCACAGGGGCCCCGACTAGCGGGTTGGACGAGCAGTACTTC. Protein product: CASSELPTGAPTSGLDEQYF.

V is TRBV4-2 and J is TRBJ1-4; 7 nucleotides match TRBD1. CDR3 length: 16 residues. Losses at the gene ends were 4 bases for V and 0 bases for J; bases not matched to a gene: 5. CDR1 and CDR2 from the germline V gene are LGHNA and YNFKEQ. In nucleotides, the CDR3 is TGTGCCAGCAGCCCCCCGGGGACAGCAACTAATGAAAAACTGTTTTTT. Its translation: CASSPPGTATNEKLFF.

This rearrangement joins TRBV5-1 to TRBJ2-6; D not certain. The CDR3 runs to 15 residues. Looked up from germline, CDR1 is SGHRS and CDR2 is YFSETQ. Trimming stripped 1 base from V and 0 bases from J, with 5 bases between. The CDR3 DNA reads as TGCGCCAGCAGCTTGACGAGCTCTGGGGCCAACGTCCTGACTTTC. Translated, it gives CASSLTSSGANVLTF. Together with reference TRBV5-1 and TRBJ2-6, the CDR3 gives the full variable domain: KAGVTQTPRYLIKTRGQQVTLSCSPISGHRSVSWYQQTPGQGLQFLFEYFSETQRNKGNFPGRFSGRQFSNSRSEMNVSTLELGDSALYLCASSLTSSGANVLTFGAGSRLTVL.

CDR3 DNA sequence: TGCGCCAGCAGCCAAGCAAGGGTGGCTAGCGGGGTGGTAGATACGCAGTATTTT. It translates to CASSQARVASGVVDTQYF. The chain combines TRBV5-1 with TRBJ2-3; 9 positions agree with TRBD2. Germline V gives CDR1 SGHRS, CDR2 YFSETQ. V lost 4 bases and J lost 5; bases outside the gene matches: 17. The CDR3 sequence is 18 residues long.

The chain employs TRBV9 and TRBJ2-1, with TRBD2 as a possible D gene (6 bases). The V gene's germline CDR1 is SGDLS and CDR2 YYNGEE. This CDR3 is 15 amino acids long. V shed 2 bases and J shed 0 bases, with 9 bases lying between them. In DNA, the CDR3 is TGTGCCAGCAGCGTCGGGGGTCCCTCCTACAATGAGCAGTTCTTC. This translates into CASSVGGPSYNEQFF.

This chain links TRBV29-1 with TRBJ2-1; 10 positions agree with TRBD2. CDR1 is SQVTM, CDR2 ANQGSEA, per germline. The CDR3 covers 13 residues. Trimming cost V 7 bases and J 6 bases; bases outside gene matches: 6. The CDR3 protein is CSAIGLAANEQFF. CDR3 sequence (DNA): TGCAGCGCTATAGGACTAGCGGCCAATGAGCAGTTCTTC.

The J gene is TRBJ2-3, the V gene TRBV6-4, with TRBD2 as a possible D gene (7 bases). This CDR3 contains 14 residues. Per germline, CDR1 MRHNA and CDR2 SNTAGT. V lost 2 bases to trimming and J lost 2 bases, with 8 bases between them. The CDR3 is CASSDGGATDTQYF. The CDR3 DNA reads as TGTGCCAGCAGTGACGGGGGGGCCACAGATACGCAGTATTTT.

The chain has TRBV11-3 and TRBJ2-3; TRBD1 matches at 10 bases. The CDR3 spans 18 residues. Trimming removed 0 bases from V and 1 base from J; junction bases left unmatched: 7. The germline V gene has CDR1 SGHNT and CDR2 YENEEA. The DNA for the CDR3 is TGTGCCAGCAGCTTAGATAGTTCCGGGACAGGGGGCACAGATACGCAGTATTTT. This encodes CASSLDSSGTGGTDTQYF.

The V and J genes are TRBV29-1 and TRBJ1-4, with D possibly TRBD1 on 6 matching bases. Per germline, CDR1 SQVTM and CDR2 ANQGSEA. CDR3 size: 12 residues. Trimming took off 5 bases at V and 5 bases at J, with 9 bases between the two ends. The CDR3 DNA reads TGCAGCGTTAAACAGGGAAATGAAAAACTGTTTTTT. The encoded protein is CSVKQGNEKLFF. Together with reference TRBV29-1 and TRBJ1-4, the CDR3 gives the full variable domain: SAVISQKPSRDICQRGTSLTIQCQVDSQVTMMFWYRQQPGQSLTLIATANQGSEATYESGFVIDKFPISRPNLTFSTLTVSNMSPEDSSIYLCSVKQGNEKLFFGSGTQLSVL.

This chain connects TRBV27 to TRBJ2-5; tentatively, D is TRBD2 (5 bases). The CDR3 extends over 15 amino acids. V shed 0 bases and J shed 5 bases, with 13 bases lying between them. Germline CDR1 and CDR2: MNHEY and SMNVEV (reference sequence). CDR3 region: CASSLSLVPQETQYF. The CDR3 DNA follows: TGTGCCAGCAGTTTATCACTAGTTCCTCAGGAGACCCAGTACTTC.

Turning to this clone: Within the sample, other DNA sequences also encode this same CDR3. V gene TRBV19 combines with J gene TRBJ2-2; D remains unclear. The CDR3 is 16 residues long. Germline CDR1 and CDR2: LNHDA and SQIVND (reference sequence). V gave up 5 bases and J gave up 0 bases, with 13 bases separating them. The CDR3 nucleotides read TGTGCCAGTAGTCCCAGACAACCCGCGAACACCGGGGAGCTGTTTTTT. The encoded protein is CASSPRQPANTGELFF.

Turning to this clone: Other DNA variants within this sample encode the same CDR3. The rearrangement links TRBV9 to TRBJ2-1; possibly TRBD1 for D (5 bases). Germline V gene data show CDR1 as SGDLS and CDR2 as YYNGEE. The germline V and J ends were trimmed by 0 bases and 1 base, with 11 bases remaining between them. This CDR3 has 16 amino acids. The DNA for the CDR3 is TGTGCCAGCAGCGTAGAGGGTAGGGGATCCTACAATGAGCAGTTCTTC. Amino acids: CASSVEGRGSYNEQFF.

The chain uses TRBV6-2 or TRBV6-3 and TRBJ2-7, with D perhaps matching TRBD1 (6 bases). CDR1 and CDR2 (germline): MNHEY, SVGEGT. The CDR3 contains 15 residues. Trimming shortened V by 2 bases and J by 1 base, and 12 bases separated the two germline ends. The CDR3 region is CASSYHRVRSYEQYF. The DNA of the CDR3 is TGTGCCAGCAGTTACCACAGGGTAAGGTCCTACGAGCAGTACTTC.

J is TRBJ2-7 and V is TRBV6-5; 7 bases match TRBD1. The V gene end was trimmed by 2 bases and the J gene end by 3 bases; junction bases not matched to a gene: 1. Germline lookup yields CDR1 MNHEY and CDR2 SVGAGI. This CDR3 spans 13 amino acids. CDR3 residues: CASSYRDSYEQYF. CDR3 sequence (DNA): TGTGCCAGCAGTTACCGGGACAGCTACGAGCAGTACTTC.

The chain employs TRBV15 and TRBJ2-7; 12 bases fit TRBD1. J was trimmed by 5 bases and V by 5 bases; bases with no gene match: 10. The germline gives CDR1 LNHNV, CDR2 YYDKDF (reference sequence). CDR3 length equals 16 residues. CDR3 residues: CATSGAGTGGSDEQYF. CDR3 nucleotides: TGTGCCACCAGCGGGGCCGGGACAGGGGGCTCGGACGAGCAGTACTTC.

This chain uses TRBV5-1 with TRBJ1-1; D is undetermined. V was shortened by 1 base and J by 4 bases, with 11 bases between the two germline ends. CDR3 size: 14 residues. Germline V gene lookup returns CDR1 SGHRS and CDR2 YFSETQ. The CDR3 spells CASSLHRTGTEAFF. For the CDR3, the DNA is TGCGCCAGCAGCTTGCACCGAACGGGCACTGAAGCTTTCTTT.

The CDR3 here is CASSTGRDTEAFF. In DNA form, the CDR3 reads TGCGCCAGCAGTACAGGGAGGGACACTGAAGCTTTCTTT. The rearrangement uses TRBV5-1 and TRBJ1-1; possible D gene TRBD1, 6 bases. The CDR3 is 13 amino acids. The V end lost 5 bases, the J end lost 3 bases, and 11 bases lay between the germline ends. Germline V gene data show CDR1 as SGHRS and CDR2 as YFSETQ.

This chain joins TRBV18 and TRBJ2-5; D may be TRBD2 (5 bases). Trimming left V 3 bases short and J 5 bases short, with 10 bases between. CDR3 size: 13 residues. Germline CDR1 and CDR2: KGHSH and LQKENI. The CDR3 loop reads CASSPGIGETQYF. Written as DNA, the CDR3 is TGTGCCAGCTCACCCGGGATAGGTGAGACCCAGTACTTC.

This chain uses TRBV5-1 with TRBJ2-1; 16 positions agree with TRBD2. This CDR3 contains 16 residues. The ends lost 3 bases at V and 10 bases at J; junction bases unmatched: 7. Germline loops: CDR1 SGHRS, CDR2 YFSETQ. CDR3 protein: CASSWGLAGGPREQFF. The CDR3 DNA sequence: TGCGCCAGCAGCTGGGGACTAGCGGGGGGGCCTCGGGAGCAGTTCTTC.